What follows are 18 T cell receptor beta chains derived from one specimen sequenced in a study of blood T cell repertoires in COVID-19. Method: immunoSEQ multiplex PCR; TCRdb's copy keeps in-frame clones and lacks some. The sample contains about 130,000 clones, 85% to 90% of which appear only once. Sample: peripheral blood. The receptors originated from a human donor in a cohort sampled during active COVID-19.

V and J are TRBV2 and TRBJ2-6, with no clear D. V lost 6 bases and J 1 base, leaving 13 bases between the germline ends. Germline CDR1 and CDR2: SNHLY and FYNNEI. The CDR3 length is 16 residues. The CDR3 loop reads CASRPSGFSGANVLTF. DNA of the CDR3: TGTGCCAGCAGGCCCTCAGGATTTTCTGGGGCCAACGTCCTGACTTTC.

The chain is built from TRBV2 and TRBJ2-5; D is perhaps TRBD2 (5 bases). Germline CDR1 SNHLY, CDR2 FYNNEI. V lost 5 bases to trimming and J lost 1 base, with 11 bases between them. The CDR3 extends over 14 amino acids. The CDR3 protein is CASSPGKGQETQYF. CDR3 nucleotide sequence: TGTGCCAGCAGTCCGGGGAAGGGCCAAGAGACCCAGTACTTC.

The chain recombines TRBV9 with TRBJ1-3; D gene ambiguous. V was cut by 0 bases and J by 1 base, with 5 bases left in between. Germline V gene data show CDR1 as SGDLS and CDR2 as YYNGEE. The CDR3 is 14 amino acids. As DNA, the CDR3 is TGTGCCAGCAGCGTAGGTCGGTCTGGAAACACCATATATTTT. This sequence encodes CASSVGRSGNTIYF.

The J gene is TRBJ1-3, the V gene TRBV7-2, with D unclear. The CDR3 has 16 amino acids. Trimming shortened V by 1 base and J by 0 bases, and 10 bases separated the two germline ends. Per germline, CDR1 SGHTA and CDR2 FQGNSA. CDR3 nucleotide sequence: TGTGCCAGCAGCTTAGGTCGGATAGCCTCTGGAAACACCATATATTTT. Its protein product is CASSLGRIASGNTIYF.

The chain joins TRBV5-4 to TRBJ2-5; TRBD2 agrees at 8 bases. The ends lost 0 bases at V and 2 bases at J; junction bases unmatched: 3. The CDR3 contains 15 residues. Germline CDR1 and CDR2: SGHNT and YYREEE (reference sequence). The CDR3 is CASSLVAGNQETQYF. DNA for the CDR3: TGTGCCAGCAGCTTGGTAGCGGGGAATCAAGAGACCCAGTACTTC.

The chain has TRBV10-3 and TRBJ2-2; 7 positions agree with TRBD1. The germline V gene has CDR1 ENHRY and CDR2 SYGVKD. The CDR3 length is 15 residues. J was trimmed by 5 bases and V by 6 bases; bases with no gene match: 9. The CDR3 DNA sequence: TGTGCCATCAGGGAGGACAGGTCGGGAACCGGGGAGCTGTTTTTT. The encoded protein is CAIREDRSGTGELFF.

The rearrangement links TRBV7-3 to TRBJ2-2, with a weak D call TRBD1 (6 bases). V was pared by 1 base and J by 5 bases, with 14 bases between. The V gene's germline CDR1 is SGHTA and CDR2 FQGTGA. The CDR3 consists of 16 residues. The CDR3 sequence: CASSLRGTPQTGELFF. The CDR3, as DNA: TGTGCCAGCAGCTTAAGGGGGACACCGCAAACCGGGGAGCTGTTTTTT.

The rearrangement links TRBV30 to TRBJ1-5; D is undetermined. CDR1 and CDR2 (germline): GTSNPN, SVGIG (reference sequence). Trimming left V 0 bases short and J 4 bases short, with 19 bases between. The CDR3 extends over 17 amino acids. CDR3 in DNA: TGTGCCTGGAGTGTAGGACTCAGTCTTGATATGAATCAGCCCCAGCATTTT. Residues: CAWSVGLSLDMNQPQHF.

This clone is a singleton in its sample. The chain joins TRBV7-9 to TRBJ2-1; TRBD1 matches 11 bases. This CDR3 is 16 amino acids long. With 5 bases clipped from V and 8 bases from J, the junction kept 11 bases outside the gene matches. Per germline, CDR1 SEHNR and CDR2 FQNEAQ (reference sequence). DNA for the CDR3: TGTGCCAGCAGCCCACCGGGGGGACAGGGGGGCTATGAGCAGTTCTTC. Its protein is CASSPPGGQGGYEQFF.

The V call is TRBV19, the J call TRBJ2-6; D remains unclear. This CDR3 has 13 residues. Germline CDR1 reads LNHDA; CDR2 reads SQIVND (reference sequence). Trimming took off 11 bases at V and 4 bases at J, with 12 bases between the two ends. The CDR3 DNA reads as TGTGCCTCGATGACTGCCGGGGCCAACGTCCTGACTTTC. Protein: CASMTAGANVLTF.

The V gene is TRBV27, the J gene TRBJ2-5; 8 bases line up with TRBD2. The J segment lost 4 bases and the V segment lost 8 bases, leaving 12 bases of the junction unmatched. Germline V gives CDR1 MNHEY, CDR2 SMNVEV (reference sequence). CDR3 size: 15 residues. The CDR3 protein is CASAQPGLGVETQYF. The CDR3 nucleotides are TGTGCCAGCGCCCAGCCGGGACTAGGGGTAGAGACCCAGTACTTC.

CDR3 residues: CASSFMRNTEAFF. Here the CDR3 DNA reads TGTGCCAGCAGCTTCATGAGGAACACTGAAGCTTTCTTT. This rearrangement joins TRBV5-8 to TRBJ1-1; D remains unclear. V lost 2 bases and J lost 1, with 6 bases in between. CDR3 length: 13 amino acids. Germline assignment: CDR1 SGHTS and CDR2 YDEGEE.

This chain uses TRBV7-2 with TRBJ2-5, with D maybe TRBD1 (5 bases). CDR1 and CDR2 from the germline V gene are SGHTA and FQGNSA. The CDR3 totals 12 residues. Trimming pared 5 bases from V and 3 bases from J, leaving 7 bases between. The CDR3 nucleotides are TGTGCCAGCAGCCCGACAGAAGAGACCCAGTACTTC. Encoded protein: CASSPTEETQYF. Using reference TRBV7-2 and TRBJ2-5 for the parts outside the CDR3, the full variable domain is GAGVSQSPSNKVTEKGKDVELRCDPISGHTALYWYRQSLGQGLEFLIYFQGNSAPDKSGLPSDRFSAERTGGSVSTLTIQRTQQEDSAVYLCASSPTEETQYFGPGTRLLVL.

The DNA of the CDR3 is TGTGCCAGCAGCATCACGGACCCGGGGTACGTTCAGCCCCAGCATTTT. Translating gives CASSITDPGYVQPQHF. V usage is TRBV7-2 and J usage is TRBJ1-5; no definite D call. This CDR3 spans 16 amino acids. CDR1 and CDR2 (germline): SGHTA, FQGNSA. V was cut by 5 bases and J by 6 bases, with 20 bases left in between.

The CDR3 nucleotides read TGCGCCAGCAGCTGGACTAGCGGGGGGGACTCCTACGAGCAGTACTTC. Protein product: CASSWTSGGDSYEQYF. The rearrangement links TRBV5-1 to TRBJ2-7, with 15 bases matching TRBD2. The CDR3 covers 16 residues. Germline values: CDR1 SGHRS, CDR2 YFSETQ. Unmatched junction bases numbered 1, after V lost 3 bases and J lost 0 bases.

The V call is TRBV18, the J call TRBJ2-7, with a possible D match to TRBD1 (5 bases). The CDR3 extends over 14 amino acids. V was trimmed by 3 bases and J by 2 bases, leaving 11 bases between them. Per germline, CDR1 KGHSH and CDR2 LQKENI. CDR3 DNA sequence: TGTGCCAGCTCACCGCAACAGACAGCCTACGAGCAGTACGTC. This gives the protein CASSPQQTAYEQYV.

The V gene is TRBV18, the J gene TRBJ2-1, with a tentative D call TRBD1 (5 bases). The V end lost 3 bases, the J end lost 7 bases, and 7 bases lay between the germline ends. Germline CDR1 is KGHSH and CDR2 is LQKENI. This CDR3 has 12 amino acids. The CDR3 sequence: CASSPRENEQFF. The CDR3 DNA is TGTGCCAGCTCACCCAGGGAAAATGAGCAGTTCTTC.

The V call is TRBV19, the J call TRBJ1-2; tentative D call: TRBD1 (5 bases). The length of the CDR3 is 13 residues. Germline CDR1 reads LNHDA; CDR2 reads SQIVND (reference sequence). V dropped 3 bases and J dropped 4 bases, with 9 bases sitting between them. The CDR3 nucleotides are TGTGCCAGTAGTATTTCGCAGGGCTATGGCTACACCTTC. Translating gives CASSISQGYGYTF.